This TCR beta chain was captured in a study of blood T cell repertoires in COVID-19. Study information: COVID-19 samples, acute and convalescent, were from the United States, Italy and Spain.

Trimming removed 4 bases from V and 7 bases from J; junction bases left unmatched: 13. This CDR3 has 17 residues. Germline assignment: CDR1 LNHDA and CDR2 SQIVND (reference sequence). Authors' processing steps: Estimates of nucleated cell counts were drawn from the amplification of reference gene primers. Method: immunoSEQ multiplex PCR; TCRdb's copy keeps in-frame clones and lacks some. V and J calls and clone size are those listed in that table; D and trimming were worked out from the DNA. The repertoire holds roughly 250,000 clones, with 70% to 90% as singletons. The rearrangement links TRBV19 to TRBJ1-6, with 7 bases fitting TRBD1. The sequence came from a woman in her twenties or thirties who had recovered from COVID-19. Sequenced material: PBMCs or T cells enriched from blood (not recorded which). The CDR3 region has the DNA TGTGCCAGTAGTACCCCATTCCTCACAGGGGCCAATTCACCCCTCCACTTT. It specifies CASSTPFLTGANSPLHF.